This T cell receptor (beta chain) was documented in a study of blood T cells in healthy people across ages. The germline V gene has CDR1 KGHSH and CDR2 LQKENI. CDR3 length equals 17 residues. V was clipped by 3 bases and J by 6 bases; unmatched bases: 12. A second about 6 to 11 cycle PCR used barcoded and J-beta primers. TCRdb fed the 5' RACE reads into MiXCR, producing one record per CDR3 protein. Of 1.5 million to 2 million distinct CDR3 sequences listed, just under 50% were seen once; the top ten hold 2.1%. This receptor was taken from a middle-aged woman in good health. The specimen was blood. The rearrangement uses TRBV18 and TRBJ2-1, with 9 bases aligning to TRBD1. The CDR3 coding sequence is TGTGCCAGCTCACCGAGGACAGGGGTCCTGAGTAGCAATGAGCAGTTCTTC. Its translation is CASSPRTGVLSSNEQFF.